The rows below give T cell receptor beta chains drawn from one sample of a study of naive and memory T cell subsets. TCRdb redid the calling of the UMI-ligation and nested PCR reads with MiXCR, one entry per CDR3 protein. The table has tens of thousands of distinct CDR3 sequences, around 9% seen once. The sequenced material came from naive CD8+ T cells from blood. The origin of the receptors is a human donor in good health. CDR3s include the opening cysteine and the closing phenylalanine or tryptophan. The D gene is left open where the match is weak. The size entry is marked missing in some rows and otherwise reads once, few, many or a size class.

d_gene: TRBD2
len: 21
abundance: NA
v_gene: TRBV18
j_gene: TRBJ2-1
CDR3nt: TGTGCCAGCTCCGCAACCCGAGGGTGGACTAGCGGGAGAGGGTCCTACAATGAGCAGTTCTTC
CDR3aa: CASSATRGWTSGRGSYNEQFF

d_gene: TRBD1
len: 14
abundance: few
v_gene: TRBV27
j_gene: TRBJ1-5
CDR3nt: TGTGCCAGCAGTCGAGGGACAGTGAATCAGCCCCAGCATTTT
CDR3aa: CASSRGTVNQPQHF

d_gene: NA
len: 12
abundance: NA
v_gene: TRBV10-3
j_gene: TRBJ2-7
CDR3nt: TGTGCCATCGCCCCGATAGACTACGAGCAGTACTTC
CDR3aa: CAIAPIDYEQYF

d_gene: TRBD2
len: 15
abundance: many
v_gene: TRBV5-1
j_gene: TRBJ2-3
CDR3nt: TGCGCCAGCAGCTTGAGCGGGAGGGCCACAGATACGCAGTATTTT
CDR3aa: CASSLSGRATDTQYF

d_gene: TRBD2
len: 18
abundance: NA
v_gene: TRBV12-5
j_gene: TRBJ2-1
CDR3nt: TGTGCTAGTGGAGCCGGGACTAGCGGGAGCCAGCCCTACAATGAGCAGTTCTTC
CDR3aa: CASGAGTSGSQPYNEQFF

d_gene: TRBD2
len: 17
abundance: few
v_gene: TRBV5-4
j_gene: TRBJ2-1
CDR3nt: TGTGCCAGCAGCTGGATGGGACTAGCGGGAGACTTCGGGGAGCAGTTCTTC
CDR3aa: CASSWMGLAGDFGEQFF

d_gene: NA
len: 14
abundance: NA
v_gene: TRBV5-5
j_gene: TRBJ2-7
CDR3nt: TGTGCCAGCAGCCCCGTGCGGGGCCCCTACGAGCAGTACTTC
CDR3aa: CASSPVRGPYEQYF

d_gene: TRBD2
len: 16
abundance: many
v_gene: TRBV29-1
j_gene: TRBJ2-7
CDR3nt: TGCAGCGTTGAGGGACTAGCGGGCCAGAGCTCCTACGAGCAGTACTTC
CDR3aa: CSVEGLAGQSSYEQYF

d_gene: NA
len: 13
abundance: few
v_gene: TRBV6-2/TRBV6-3
j_gene: TRBJ2-7
CDR3nt: TGTGCCAGCATGGACGTAAGCTCCTACGAGCAGTACTTC
CDR3aa: CASMDVSSYEQYF

d_gene: TRBD1
len: 13
abundance: many
v_gene: TRBV29-1
j_gene: TRBJ2-7
CDR3nt: TGCAGCGTTGCAGCAGGGGGTGTGTACGAGCAGTACTTC
CDR3aa: CSVAAGGVYEQYF

d_gene: NA
len: 14
abundance: NA
v_gene: TRBV12-3/TRBV12-4
j_gene: TRBJ2-7
CDR3nt: TGTGCCAGCACCGAGGCCGCAGGAACCTACGAGCAGTACTTC
CDR3aa: CASTEAAGTYEQYF

d_gene: NA
len: 15
abundance: NA
v_gene: TRBV20-1
j_gene: TRBJ2-3
CDR3nt: TGCAGTGCTACCCCCCCGGACAGACACACAGATACGCAGTATTTT
CDR3aa: CSATPPDRHTDTQYF

d_gene: NA
len: 11
abundance: many
v_gene: TRBV29-1
j_gene: TRBJ1-2
CDR3nt: TGCAGCGTTGAAGGGGACTATGGCTACACCTTC
CDR3aa: CSVEGDYGYTF

d_gene: NA
len: 13
abundance: many
v_gene: TRBV7-8
j_gene: TRBJ2-7
CDR3nt: TGTGCCAGCAGCCACAGCTTAACCTACGAGCAGTACTTC
CDR3aa: CASSHSLTYEQYF

d_gene: NA
len: 12
abundance: few
v_gene: TRBV6-6
j_gene: TRBJ1-1
CDR3nt: TGTGCCAGCAGTTACTCTCTGAGGGAAGCTTTCTTT
CDR3aa: CASSYSLREAFF

d_gene: NA
len: 13
abundance: many
v_gene: TRBV11-2
j_gene: TRBJ1-2
CDR3nt: TGTGCCAGCAGCTCAACTGAGAACTATGGCTACACCTTC
CDR3aa: CASSSTENYGYTF

d_gene: TRBD2
len: 15
abundance: few
v_gene: TRBV27
j_gene: TRBJ2-1
CDR3nt: TGTGCCAGCAGGCCCCCAGCGGGAGGTTGGAATGAGCAGTTCTTC
CDR3aa: CASRPPAGGWNEQFF

d_gene: NA
len: 14
abundance: few
v_gene: TRBV9
j_gene: TRBJ2-7
CDR3nt: TGTGCCAGCAGTCAGGGGTCATCGGGGTACGAGCAGTACTTC
CDR3aa: CASSQGSSGYEQYF

d_gene: TRBD1
len: 17
abundance: few
v_gene: TRBV5-5
j_gene: TRBJ2-7
CDR3nt: TGTGCCAGCAGCTTGCTAGGGGGCGCGAGCGGTTCCTACGAGCAGTACTTC
CDR3aa: CASSLLGGASGSYEQYF

d_gene: NA
len: 14
abundance: many
v_gene: TRBV4-2
j_gene: TRBJ1-1
CDR3nt: TGTGCCAGCAGCGAGGTAGGGGGGACGGGTGAAGCTTTCTTT
CDR3aa: CASSEVGGTGEAFF

d_gene: TRBD1
len: 12
abundance: few
v_gene: TRBV29-1
j_gene: TRBJ1-1
CDR3nt: TGCAGCGTTGCTACAGGGGCCGAGGGAGCTTTCTTT
CDR3aa: CSVATGAEGAFF

d_gene: TRBD1
len: 15
abundance: NA
v_gene: TRBV6-2/TRBV6-3
j_gene: TRBJ1-1
CDR3nt: TGTGCCAGCAGTCATGGACAGGGGGAGAACACTGAAGCTTTCTTT
CDR3aa: CASSHGQGENTEAFF

d_gene: TRBD2
len: 14
abundance: NA
v_gene: TRBV29-1
j_gene: TRBJ2-3
CDR3nt: TGCAGCGTTGAACTAGCGGGATTCACAGATACGCAGTATTTT
CDR3aa: CSVELAGFTDTQYF

d_gene: NA
len: 13
abundance: few
v_gene: TRBV5-6
j_gene: TRBJ2-7
CDR3nt: TGTGCCAGCAGCTTGAGAGGCTTCTACGAGCAGTACTTC
CDR3aa: CASSLRGFYEQYF

d_gene: NA
len: 12
abundance: NA
v_gene: TRBV7-2
j_gene: TRBJ2-3
CDR3nt: TGTGCCAGCAGCCACGCACGAGATACGCAGTATTTT
CDR3aa: CASSHARDTQYF

d_gene: NA
len: 15
abundance: many
v_gene: TRBV2
j_gene: TRBJ1-3
CDR3nt: TGTGCCAGCAGTGAAAGGTCCGGGACCGGAAACACCATATATTTT
CDR3aa: CASSERSGTGNTIYF

d_gene: TRBD2
len: 15
abundance: NA
v_gene: TRBV28
j_gene: TRBJ2-1
CDR3nt: TGTGCCAGCAGCTACGGGACTAGCGGGAGCAATGAGCAGTTCTTC
CDR3aa: CASSYGTSGSNEQFF

d_gene: TRBD2
len: 16
abundance: few
v_gene: TRBV7-9
j_gene: TRBJ2-7
CDR3nt: TGTGCCAGCAGCTTCGGTACTAGCGGGATCACCTACGAGCAGTACTTC
CDR3aa: CASSFGTSGITYEQYF

d_gene: NA
len: 14
abundance: NA
v_gene: TRBV4-1
j_gene: TRBJ2-1
CDR3nt: TGCGCCAGCAGCCAAGTCGCTCTACTATCTCCCCTGTTCTTC
CDR3aa: CASSQVALLSPLFF

d_gene: TRBD1
len: 15
abundance: few
v_gene: TRBV7-9
j_gene: TRBJ1-5
CDR3nt: TGTGCCAGCAGTTCGGGACAGGGGAGCAATCAGCCCCAGCATTTT
CDR3aa: CASSSGQGSNQPQHF

d_gene: TRBD2
len: 19
abundance: many
v_gene: TRBV9
j_gene: TRBJ2-1
CDR3nt: TGTGCCAGCAGCGAGGGGGGTCTGGGACTAGCGGGGATATACAATGAGCAGTTCTTC
CDR3aa: CASSEGGLGLAGIYNEQFF

d_gene: NA
len: 14
abundance: NA
v_gene: TRBV11-2
j_gene: TRBJ1-2
CDR3nt: TGTGCCAGCAGCTTAAAGTCCACTAACTATGGCTACACCTTC
CDR3aa: CASSLKSTNYGYTF

d_gene: NA
len: 14
abundance: few
v_gene: TRBV27
j_gene: TRBJ1-2
CDR3nt: TGTGCCAGCTCCCACCCAGGCCCGAACTATGGCTACACCTTC
CDR3aa: CASSHPGPNYGYTF

d_gene: NA
len: 10
abundance: NA
v_gene: TRBV2
j_gene: TRBJ2-4
CDR3nt: TGTGCCAGCAGGGGGTTCATTCAGTACTTC
CDR3aa: CASRGFIQYF

d_gene: NA
len: 16
abundance: NA
v_gene: TRBV7-2
j_gene: TRBJ2-5
CDR3nt: TGTGCCAGCAGCTTCCCGGGACCGAAAGAAGAAGAGACCCAGTACTTC
CDR3aa: CASSFPGPKEEETQYF

d_gene: NA
len: 14
abundance: few
v_gene: TRBV24-1
j_gene: TRBJ2-3
CDR3nt: TGTGCCACTACAAGCGGATCTAGCACAGATACGCAGTATTTT
CDR3aa: CATTSGSSTDTQYF

d_gene: NA
len: 11
abundance: few
v_gene: TRBV29-1
j_gene: TRBJ1-2
CDR3nt: TGCAGCGCCCCGATGGGGGAAGGCTACACCTTC
CDR3aa: CSAPMGEGYTF

d_gene: NA
len: 12
abundance: NA
v_gene: TRBV30
j_gene: TRBJ2-5
CDR3nt: TGTGCCACGGGCAGGGGAGCGGAGACCCAGTACTTC
CDR3aa: CATGRGAETQYF

d_gene: NA
len: 13
abundance: few
v_gene: TRBV5-6
j_gene: TRBJ2-1
CDR3nt: TGTGCCAGCACCCAAGGAAGGGGAGTTGAGCAGTTCTTC
CDR3aa: CASTQGRGVEQFF

d_gene: TRBD1
len: 16
abundance: many
v_gene: TRBV4-2
j_gene: TRBJ1-5
CDR3nt: TGTGCCAGCAGCCTAGCCGGGACAGGGGACAATCAGCCCCAGCATTTT
CDR3aa: CASSLAGTGDNQPQHF

d_gene: NA
len: 13
abundance: many
v_gene: TRBV9
j_gene: TRBJ1-5
CDR3nt: TGTGCCAGCAGCGTGAATAGCAATCAGCCCCAGCATTTT
CDR3aa: CASSVNSNQPQHF

d_gene: NA
len: 16
abundance: many
v_gene: TRBV6-2/TRBV6-3
j_gene: TRBJ1-1
CDR3nt: TGTGCCAGCAGTTACAACTATGAGGAACCCAACACTGAAGCTTTCTTT
CDR3aa: CASSYNYEEPNTEAFF

d_gene: NA
len: 14
abundance: many
v_gene: TRBV7-6
j_gene: TRBJ2-1
CDR3nt: TGTGCCAGCAGCTTAGCCGTCGAGGGCAATGAGCAGTTCTTC
CDR3aa: CASSLAVEGNEQFF

d_gene: TRBD1
len: 17
abundance: NA
v_gene: TRBV20-1
j_gene: TRBJ2-1
CDR3nt: TGCAGTGCTAGGAGCTTGGATTGGACAGGGATCTCCTATGAGCAGTTCTTC
CDR3aa: CSARSLDWTGISYEQFF

d_gene: TRBD2
len: 16
abundance: many
v_gene: TRBV6-5
j_gene: TRBJ2-3
CDR3nt: TGTGCCAGCAGTTACGATAGCGGGAGGCCCACAGATACGCAGTATTTT
CDR3aa: CASSYDSGRPTDTQYF

d_gene: TRBD1
len: 14
abundance: NA
v_gene: TRBV7-3
j_gene: TRBJ2-1
CDR3nt: TGTGCCAGCAGCTCTCCGGGACAGGGACATGAGCAGTTCTTC
CDR3aa: CASSSPGQGHEQFF